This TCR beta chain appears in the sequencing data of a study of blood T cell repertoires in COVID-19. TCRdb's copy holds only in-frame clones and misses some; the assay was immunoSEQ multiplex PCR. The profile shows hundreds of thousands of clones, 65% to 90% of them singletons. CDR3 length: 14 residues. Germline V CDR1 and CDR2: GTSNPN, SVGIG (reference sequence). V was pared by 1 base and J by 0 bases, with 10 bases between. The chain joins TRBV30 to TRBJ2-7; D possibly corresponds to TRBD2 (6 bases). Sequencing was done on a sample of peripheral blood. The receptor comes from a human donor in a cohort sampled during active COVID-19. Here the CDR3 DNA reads TGTGCCTGGAGTGATGGCGGGGCCTCCTACGAGCAGTACTTC. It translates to CAWSDGGASYEQYF.